These 29 T cell receptor beta chains came from one sample sequenced in a study of regulatory T cells in long-lasting Graves disease (dated by TCRdb to the early 2020s). Library prep was done by multiplex PCR. Sequencing used an Illumina HiSeq 4000. To build TCR beta libraries, CDR3 regions were amplified by Arm-PCR using iRepertoire HTBI primers. TCRdb itself trimmed the public reads at Q25 with fastp, ran MiXCR and retained productive beta chains. CDR3 protein duplicates are merged, each entry listing the most common genes and DNA. The sample table contains about 560,000 distinct CDR3 sequences; only one count was recorded for about 16% of them. Around 12% of the sample comes from the top ten. What the time point label conveys for this sample: newly diagnosed GD, antithyroid drugs for less than 3 months. For both TCR sequencing and RNA sequencing, RNA was extracted from PBMCs using TRIzol. This same sample was also part of a study on T cells in Graves' hyperthyroidism and ophthalmopathy.

Here the sequenced sample was peripheral blood mononuclear cells (PBMCs), taken at new diagnosis, from a patient treated with antithyroid drugs. The receptors were sampled from a man between 18 and 35 years old with Graves disease. Donor details come from another sample of the same person, matched by shared clones.

This clonotype was counted ten times or more. This rearrangement joins TRBV28 to TRBJ2-4; 8 nucleotides line up with TRBD2. The J segment lost 9 bases and the V segment lost 5 bases, leaving 6 bases of the junction unmatched. Germline assignment: CDR1 MDHEN and CDR2 SYDVKM. CDR3 size: 13 residues. Here the CDR3 reads CASSLSGGTIQYF. In DNA form, the CDR3 reads TGTGCCAGCAGTCTAAGCGGGGGAACCATTCAGTACTTC.

Concerning this clonotype itself: The junction does not match germline at one end; this may be a read error. The chain combines TRBV5-1 with TRBJ1-1; D call uncertain. CDR1 and CDR2 (germline): SGHRS, YFSETQ. CDR3 length: 12 residues. Here the CDR3 DNA reads TGCGCCGGCAGCTTCACGAACACTGAAGCTTTCTTT. Its translation: CAGSFTNTEAFF.

Comment on this clonotype: No conserved phenylalanine or tryptophan ends this CDR3, so it is likely a read error. V is TRBV6-1 and J is TRBJ2-2; 7 nucleotides agree with TRBD1. Germline V gene data show CDR1 as MNHNS and CDR2 as SASEGT. This CDR3 spans 15 amino acids. V trimming: 8 bases; J trimming: 0 bases; junction bases outside the gene matches: 6. The CDR3 protein is CASLQGQSNTGELFI. In DNA, the CDR3 is TGTGCCAGCCTTCAGGGACAGTCGAACACCGGGGAGCTGTTTATT.

This clonotype has a count of ten or more. This chain uses TRBV27 with TRBJ2-1, with 8 bases aligning to TRBD1. The CDR3 extends over 15 amino acids. V lost 5 bases to trimming and J lost 6 bases; unmatched junction nucleotides: 9. Germline V gene lookup returns CDR1 MNHEY and CDR2 SMNVEV (reference sequence). This chain's CDR3 is CASSPTRGRFNEQFF. As DNA, the CDR3 is TGTGCCAGCAGTCCGACCAGGGGGCGGTTCAATGAGCAGTTCTTC.

This clonotype was seen more than once but under ten times. A read error may be the cause here, since a much bigger clone is one base away. The chain joins TRBV12-3 or TRBV12-4 to TRBJ2-7; D may match TRBD1 or TRBD2 (5 bases each). Trimming stripped 6 bases from V and 0 bases from J, with 12 bases between. This CDR3 has 14 amino acids. The DNA for the CDR3 is TGTGCCAGCAGCCAGGGACGGGTCTCCTACGAGCAGTACTTC. It is translated as CASSQGRVSYEQYF.

This clonotype was counted a few times. This could be a read error, since a much larger clone is one nucleotide away. The V call is TRBV5-1, the J call TRBJ1-1; TRBD1 might be the D (5 bases). The CDR3 has 14 amino acids. The germline V gene encodes CDR1 SGHRS and CDR2 YFSETQ. In DNA form, the CDR3 reads TGCGCCAGCAGCTACGATGGACACAACACTGAAACTTTCTTT. It specifies CASSYDGHNTETFF.

V usage is TRBV20-1 and J usage is TRBJ2-1, with a weak D call TRBD2 (6 bases). This CDR3 has 14 amino acids. Germline V gene sequence: CDR1 DFQATT, CDR2 SNEGSKA (reference sequence). With 6 bases removed from V and 0 bases from J, the gap between germline ends came to 12 bases. CDR3: CSAIRGSSYNEQFF. In nucleotides, the CDR3 is TGCAGTGCAATCCGGGGGAGCTCCTACAATGAGCAGTTCTTC.

This clonotype was picked up many times. The gene calls are TRBV7-8 and TRBJ1-4, with TRBD1 matching over 7 bases. The CDR3 is 13 residues long. Germline V gives CDR1 SGHVS, CDR2 FQNEAQ. Losses at the gene ends were 3 bases for V and 8 bases for J; bases not matched to a gene: 3. The CDR3 protein is CASSFRGQEKLFF. The DNA for the CDR3 is TGTGCCAGCAGCTTCAGGGGACAGGAAAAACTGTTTTTT.

The chain joins TRBV5-1 to TRBJ2-2; 9 bases fit TRBD2. Trimming removed 4 bases from V and 5 bases from J; junction bases left unmatched: 9. The CDR3 totals 16 residues. CDR1 and CDR2 (germline): SGHRS, YFSETQ. The CDR3 region has the DNA TGCGCCAGCAGCCCTGGTATGGGACTAGCAACCGGGGAGCTGTTTTTT. Translation: CASSPGMGLATGELFF.

This clonotype was seen repeatedly, ten times or more. The V gene is TRBV7-9, the J gene TRBJ2-5; TRBD1 matches 8 bases. Germline CDR1 SEHNR, CDR2 FQNEAQ (reference sequence). This CDR3 comprises 16 residues. V gave up 5 bases and J gave up 5 bases; unmatched junction bases: 13. DNA for the CDR3: TGTGCCAGCAGCCCAATCCCGCTTGACAGGGGTGAGACCCAGTACTTC. Protein: CASSPIPLDRGETQYF.

This sequence joins TRBV19 and TRBJ2-4; D is undetermined. The CDR3 is 19 residues long. V was clipped by 3 bases and J by 0 bases, with 21 bases between them. Germline lookup yields CDR1 LNHDA and CDR2 SQIVND (reference sequence). CDR3 loop: CASSIGRTKALIAKNIQYF. The CDR3, as DNA: TGTGCCAGTAGTATCGGTCGGACCAAGGCACTCATAGCCAAAAACATTCAGTACTTC. Supplemented by reference TRBV19 and TRBJ2-4, the full variable domain reads DGGITQSPKYLFRKEGQNVTLSCEQNLNHDAMYWYRQDPGQGLRLIYYSQIVNDFQKGDIAEGYSVSREKKESFPLTVTSAQKNPTAFYLCASSIGRTKALIAKNIQYFGAGTRLSVL.

This clonotype was picked up one time. This chain joins TRBV28 and TRBJ2-1, with 8 bases aligning to TRBD2. The CDR3 contains 17 residues. The V gene's germline CDR1 is MDHEN and CDR2 SYDVKM. The trim removed 8 bases at V and 8 bases at J, leaving 20 bases unmatched. The CDR3 DNA is TGTGCCAGCCGGACCGACATAGCGGGGACCCCTCGGGATGAGCAGTTCTTC. Amino acid sequence: CASRTDIAGTPRDEQFF.

This clonotype occurred many times. The chain carries TRBV11-1 and TRBJ2-7; 9 bases fit TRBD1. CDR1 is SGHAT, CDR2 FQDESV, per germline (reference sequence). The CDR3 is 15 amino acids. The junction had 9 bases not matched to a gene; V was cut back by 3 bases and J by 6 bases. CDR3 DNA: TGTGCCAGCAGCTTGGATGGACAGGGGACCGCCGAGCAGTACTTC. This gives the protein CASSLDGQGTAEQYF.

This chain uses TRBV20-1 with TRBJ2-6; TRBD1 aligns across 9 bases. Germline V gene data show CDR1 as DFQATT and CDR2 as SNEGSKA (reference sequence). Trimming removed 3 bases from V and 0 bases from J; junction bases left unmatched: 6. The CDR3 has 17 residues. The CDR3 is CSARPGTGFSGANVLTF. CDR3 DNA sequence: TGCAGTGCTAGGCCCGGGACAGGGTTCTCTGGGGCCAACGTCCTGACTTTC.

This clonotype was picked up a small number of times. This chain links TRBV28 with TRBJ2-4; 13 bases line up with TRBD2. J was trimmed by 2 bases and V by 3 bases; bases with no gene match: 10. The CDR3 length is 19 residues. CDR1 is MDHEN, CDR2 SYDVKM, per germline. Here the CDR3 DNA reads TGTGCCAGCAGTTTGCGACTAGCGGGAGGTTCCGGGTCCAAAAACATTCAGTACTTC. Residues: CASSLRLAGGSGSKNIQYF. The full variable domain, rest sourced from reference TRBV28 and TRBJ2-4, is DVKVTQSSRYLVKRTGEKVFLECVQDMDHENMFWYRQDPGLGLRLIYFSYDVKMKEKGDIPEGYSVSREKKERFSLILESASTNQTSMYLCASSLRLAGGSGSKNIQYFGAGTRLSVL.

The gene calls are TRBV5-5 and TRBJ2-7; the D gene is possibly TRBD2 (5 bases). The CDR3 runs to 15 residues. V shed 4 bases and J shed 3 bases, with 17 bases lying between them. CDR1 SGHKS and CDR2 YYEKEE come from the germline V gene (reference sequence). CDR3 sequence: CASSQYTGNLYEQYF. CDR3 DNA sequence: TGTGCCAGCAGCCAATATACCGGGAACCTCTACGAGCAGTACTTC. The full variable domain, completed using reference TRBV5-5 and TRBJ2-7, is DAGVTQSPTHLIKTRGQQVTLRCSPISGHKSVSWYQQVLGQGPQFIFQYYEKEERGRGNFPDRFSARQFPNYSSELNVNALLLGDSALYLCASSQYTGNLYEQYFGPGTRLTVT.

This clonotype came up many times. The chain uses TRBV10-3 and TRBJ1-4; D possibly corresponds to TRBD1 (5 bases). The ends were cut back, 6 bases at V and 5 bases at J, with 10 bases in the middle. The CDR3 length is 13 residues. The germline V gene has CDR1 ENHRY and CDR2 SYGVKD. Written as DNA, the CDR3 is TGTGCCATCAGGCCGACAGAGAATGAAAAACTGTTTTTT. Its translation: CAIRPTENEKLFF.

This chain connects TRBV5-1 to TRBJ2-1; a weak D match, TRBD2 (5 bases). In germline, CDR1 is SGHRS, CDR2 YFSETQ. V was cut by 4 bases and J by 11 bases, with 19 bases left in between. The CDR3 loop spans 14 amino acids. The CDR3 here is CASSPLIDGNKQFF. The CDR3, as DNA: TGCGCCAGCAGCCCACTTATCGACGGGAATAAGCAGTTCTTC.

As regards this clonotype: This may be a read error: a much more frequent sequence differs by one nucleotide. The chain uses TRBV6-2 or TRBV6-3 and TRBJ2-7; 7 positions match TRBD1. The germline V gene encodes CDR1 MNHEY and CDR2 SVGEGT. J gave up 6 bases and V 5 bases, and 7 bases lay outside the gene matches. This CDR3 is 13 amino acids long. The CDR3 loop is CASSASDRFEQYF. The CDR3 DNA reads TGTGCCAGCAGTGCCTCGGACAGGTTCGAGCAGTACTTC.

This clonotype turned up a few times. The CDR3 sequence is CATSRDRAGQGINEQFF. As DNA, the CDR3 is TGTGCCACCAGCAGAGATCGGGCGGGCCAGGGGATCAATGAGCAGTTCTTC. The chain has TRBV15 and TRBJ2-1; tentatively, D is TRBD1 (6 bases). Per germline, CDR1 LNHNV and CDR2 YYDKDF (reference sequence). The CDR3 is made up of 17 amino acids. Trimming left V 0 bases short and J 6 bases short, with 18 bases between.

This rearrangement joins TRBV5-1 to TRBJ2-2; TRBD1 agrees at 8 bases. The CDR3 loop spans 16 amino acids. The junction had 7 bases not matched to a gene; V was cut back by 4 bases and J by 2 bases. CDR1 SGHRS and CDR2 YFSETQ come from the germline V gene. The CDR3 DNA sequence: TGCGCCAGCAGCCAGATCAGGGGGCGAAACACCGGGGAGCTGTTTTTT. Amino acid sequence: CASSQIRGRNTGELFF.

This sequence joins TRBV27 and TRBJ1-1, with unresolved D. This CDR3 is built from 16 residues. V lost 5 bases to trimming and J lost 0 bases, with 16 bases between them. Germline V gene lookup returns CDR1 MNHEY and CDR2 SMNVEV (reference sequence). The CDR3 region is CASSTTQTFLNTEAFF. CDR3 DNA sequence: TGTGCCAGCAGTACTACGCAGACTTTCCTGAACACTGAAGCTTTCTTT.

This clonotype came up many times. V usage is TRBV2 and J usage is TRBJ1-4; D might be TRBD1 (6 bases). The CDR3 totals 12 residues. Trimming removed 11 bases from V and 8 bases from J, with 15 bases in between. From germline, CDR1 is SNHLY and CDR2 FYNNEI. CDR3 DNA: TGTGCCTCACAGGGTAGCGGCGAAAAACTGTTTTTT. Protein: CASQGSGEKLFF.

This clonotype appeared many times. V gene TRBV12-3 or TRBV12-4 combines with J gene TRBJ2-1; D is undetermined. Trimming took 7 bases from V and 1 from J, leaving 8 bases between them. This CDR3 is 13 amino acids long. CDR3 sequence reads: CASTNGSYNEQFF. CDR3 coding DNA: TGTGCCAGCACGAACGGTTCCTACAATGAGCAGTTCTTC.

This clonotype was observed at least ten times. V usage is TRBV27 and J usage is TRBJ1-1, with D unresolved. V dropped 6 bases and J dropped 2 bases, with 16 bases sitting between them. Germline-derived CDR1 and CDR2 are MNHEY and SMNVEV (reference sequence). The CDR3 runs 15 residues. The CDR3 loop reads CASSPLVVGNTEAFF. The CDR3, as DNA: TGTGCCAGCAGCCCCTTGGTTGTAGGTAACACTGAAGCTTTCTTT.

This clonotype was picked up many times. This chain connects TRBV7-9 to TRBJ2-1, with D tentatively TRBD1 or TRBD2 (5 bases each). Trimming removed 10 bases from V and 6 bases from J, with 19 bases in between. Looked up from germline, CDR1 is SEHNR and CDR2 is FQNEAQ (reference sequence). The CDR3 has 14 amino acids. The CDR3: CATAPGLGGNEQFF. CDR3 DNA: TGTGCCACGGCCCCGGGGCTAGGTGGCAATGAGCAGTTCTTC.

This chain uses TRBV15 with TRBJ2-7; no definite D call. There are 13 residues in the CDR3. Deletions cut 3 bases from V and 4 bases from J, with 10 bases between. Germline CDR1 LNHNV, CDR2 YYDKDF (reference sequence). CDR3: CATSSLRGYEQYF. Written as DNA, the CDR3 is TGTGCCACCAGCAGTCTACGTGGATACGAGCAGTACTTC.

This clonotype has a handful of counts. This chain links TRBV27 with TRBJ2-7; TRBD2 is a possible D gene (5 bases). This CDR3 contains 14 residues. Trimming pared 3 bases from V and 2 bases from J, leaving 11 bases between. Germline CDR1 MNHEY, CDR2 SMNVEV (reference sequence). The CDR3 DNA reads TGTGCCAGCAGTTTTGGGGTCGGGACCTACGAGCAGTACTTC. It translates to CASSFGVGTYEQYF.

In its sample, this clonotype was seen many times. The gene calls are TRBV27 and TRBJ2-1; D call uncertain. CDR3 length equals 13 residues. The V end was cut by 7 bases, the J end by 3 bases, with 10 bases between. Germline assignment: CDR1 MNHEY and CDR2 SMNVEV (reference sequence). DNA of the CDR3: TGTGCCAGCAACCCCCTGGGCTACAATGAGCAGTTCTTC. Protein sequence: CASNPLGYNEQFF.